This is a list of T cell receptor beta chains from one sample in a study of response to subunit inactivated influenza vaccine. TCRdb recomputed calls from the RT-PCR reads with MiXCR, one row per CDR3 protein. This repertoire shows roughly 500,000 distinct CDR3 sequences, approximately 24% found once; its top ten account for 1.5% to 2%. The specimen comprised CD4+ T cells sorted from PBMCs, sampled about 5 days after vaccination. Receptors originate from a man aged 45-65 years who received an inactivated influenza vaccine. Both conserved end residues are part of each CDR3. Fields, in order: CDR3 DNA, CDR3 protein, V gene, clone size, D gene, J gene. The D gene is left open where the match is weak. Size tells how often a clone was seen (once, few, many) or the class of an expanded clone, and some rows leave it out.

DNA: TGCGCCAGCACCCCGTTTGGCGGGAGCACAGATACGCAGTATTTT; CDR3: CASTPFGGSTDTQYF; V: TRBV5-1; size: NA; D: NA; J: TRBJ2-3
DNA: TGCAGCGTCGCGGATTCCGGGACAGGGGGAGTTCAGTACTTC; CDR3: CSVADSGTGGVQYF; V: TRBV29-1; size: few; D: TRBD1; J: TRBJ2-4
DNA: TGTGCCAGTAGTCGGGTCTATAATTCACCCCTCCACTTT; CDR3: CASSRVYNSPLHF; V: TRBV19; size: few; D: NA; J: TRBJ1-6
DNA: TGCAGTGCCTTGGGGTCCGGGCGCAGCTCCTACGAGCAGTACTTC; CDR3: CSALGSGRSSYEQYF; V: TRBV20-1; size: NA; D: NA; J: TRBJ2-7
DNA: TGTGCCAGCACCTCTCCCAGGGACACTGAAGCTTTCTTT; CDR3: CASTSPRDTEAFF; V: TRBV6-1; size: few; D: NA; J: TRBJ1-1
DNA: TGTGCCAGCAGCCAAAGGACTCTACCCCCAGATACGCAGTATTTT; CDR3: CASSQRTLPPDTQYF; V: TRBV7-2; size: NA; D: NA; J: TRBJ2-3
DNA: TGTGCCAGCAATAACCGGGGACCAGGACCCTACGAGCAGTACTTC; CDR3: CASNNRGPGPYEQYF; V: TRBV6-1; size: NA; D: NA; J: TRBJ2-7
DNA: TGTGCCAGCAGTAAGGCGGGGGCTCTGGGGGAGACCCAGTACTTC; CDR3: CASSKAGALGETQYF; V: TRBV6-1; size: few; D: NA; J: TRBJ2-5
DNA: TGCAGTGCTTACAGGAACACTGAAGCTTTCTTT; CDR3: CSAYRNTEAFF; V: TRBV20-1; size: NA; D: NA; J: TRBJ1-1
DNA: TGCGCCAGCAGCTTGAGGGACGGAGGGCGCGGCACCGGGGAGCTGTTTTTT; CDR3: CASSLRDGGRGTGELFF; V: TRBV5-1; size: few; D: NA; J: TRBJ2-2
DNA: TGCAGTGCTAGTCGTGCAGCGGGGGGCAACAATGAGCAGTTCTTC; CDR3: CSASRAAGGNNEQFF; V: TRBV20-1; size: NA; D: TRBD2; J: TRBJ2-1
DNA: TGTGCCAGCAGCCAGCCGCCGGGACTAGCGGGCGGGAGAGTCAATGAGCAGTTCTTC; CDR3: CASSQPPGLAGGRVNEQFF; V: TRBV4-2; size: NA; D: TRBD2; J: TRBJ2-1